Shown below are 27 T cell receptor beta chains from a single sample sequenced in a study of blood T cell repertoires in COVID-19. Using immunoSEQ multiplex PCR, the repertoire was profiled, and TCRdb retains in-frame clones only, with some absent. The repertoire holds 150,000 to 200,000 clones, around four fifths seen once, with approximately 10% in the top ten. The sample consisted of PBMCs or T cells enriched from blood (not recorded which). The receptors stem from a man aged 35-49 years who had recovered from COVID-19.

The sample holds one count of this clone. This chain links TRBV5-1 with TRBJ2-7, with 8 nucleotides matching TRBD2. The CDR3 consists of 15 residues. V shed 3 bases, J shed 2 bases, and the junction held 7 bases outside the gene matches. Germline V gives CDR1 SGHRS, CDR2 YFSETQ. This CDR3 reads CASSSGLAETYEQYF. CDR3 nucleotide sequence: TGCGCCAGCAGCTCCGGACTAGCCGAAACCTACGAGCAGTACTTC.

The chain joins TRBV27 to TRBJ1-2; D uncertain. The germline CDR1 and CDR2 sequences are MNHEY and SMNVEV (reference sequence). The CDR3 sequence is 14 residues long. With 8 bases removed from V and 4 bases from J, the gap between germline ends came to 17 bases. The CDR3 loop reads CASRERGRVYGYTF. The CDR3 DNA is TGTGCCAGCCGCGAACGGGGTCGTGTCTATGGCTACACCTTC.

The rearrangement uses TRBV7-2 and TRBJ1-5; possible D gene TRBD1, 5 bases. CDR1 is SGHTA, CDR2 FQGNSA, per germline. The V end was cut by 2 bases, the J end by 4 bases, with 12 bases between. The CDR3 consists of 15 residues. The CDR3 sequence is CASSLMDIGNQPQHF. CDR3 coding DNA: TGTGCCAGCAGCTTAATGGACATAGGGAATCAGCCCCAGCATTTT.

Details on this clone: This specimen includes other DNA sequences encoding the same CDR3. The chain joins TRBV7-2 to TRBJ1-5; 9 nucleotides agree with TRBD1. This CDR3 has 15 residues. The germline gives CDR1 SGHTA, CDR2 FQGNSA. Unmatched junction bases numbered 8, after V lost 11 bases and J lost 0 bases. The CDR3 is CASGQGQYSNQPQHF. The CDR3 DNA sequence: TGTGCCTCCGGACAGGGGCAATATAGCAATCAGCCCCAGCATTTT.

The V gene is TRBV6-2 or TRBV6-3, the J gene TRBJ2-7; 10 bases align to TRBD2. V lost 5 bases to trimming and J lost 1 base; unmatched junction nucleotides: 2. Looked up from germline, CDR1 is MNHEY and CDR2 is SVGEGT. CDR3 size: 14 residues. CDR3 nucleotides: TGTGCCAGCAGTAGCGGGAGGGAATCCTACGAGCAGTACGTC. Its translation is CASSSGRESYEQYV.

CDR3 sequence: CASSLVPGPEETQYF. The DNA of the CDR3 is TGCGCCAGCAGCTTGGTCCCAGGGCCGGAAGAGACCCAGTACTTC. This chain links TRBV5-1 with TRBJ2-5; D is possibly TRBD1 (5 bases). The V gene's germline CDR1 is SGHRS and CDR2 YFSETQ. Trimming took 0 bases from V and 3 from J, leaving 12 bases between them. The CDR3 extends over 15 amino acids.

The chain is built from TRBV5-1 and TRBJ2-1, with 11 bases fitting TRBD1. Trimming cost V 0 bases and J 6 bases; bases outside gene matches: 5. The CDR3 runs to 16 residues. Germline V gene data show CDR1 as SGHRS and CDR2 as YFSETQ. The CDR3 is CASSLGGQGAFNEQFF. The DNA of the CDR3 is TGCGCCAGCAGCTTGGGAGGACAGGGGGCGTTCAATGAGCAGTTCTTC.

DNA of the CDR3: TGTGCCAGCAGCTTGGACAGTGGCGAGCAGTACTTC. Translated: CASSLDSGEQYF. This chain connects TRBV5-4 to TRBJ2-7, with D hard to call. The CDR3 length is 12 residues. Trimming cost V 0 bases and J 6 bases, with 7 bases left between them. Germline V gives CDR1 SGHNT, CDR2 YYREEE (reference sequence).

The chain recombines TRBV6-2 or TRBV6-3 with TRBJ1-1, with D unclear. V gave up 2 bases and J gave up 4 bases, with 11 bases separating them. The CDR3 is 14 amino acids. CDR1 is MNHEY and CDR2 is SVGEGT in the germline V gene. CDR3 residues: CASSYARVGTEAFF. As DNA, the CDR3 is TGTGCCAGCAGTTACGCTCGGGTGGGCACTGAAGCTTTCTTT.

V is TRBV5-4 and J is TRBJ1-2; D is possibly TRBD1 (5 bases). CDR1 and CDR2 (germline): SGHNT, YYREEE (reference sequence). CDR3 length: 16 amino acids. V was cut by 4 bases and J by 4 bases, with 20 bases left in between. The CDR3 region is CASSPGAGSRSYGYTF. For the CDR3, the DNA is TGTGCCAGCAGCCCCGGCGCAGGGTCACGAAGCTATGGCTACACCTTC. Using reference TRBV5-4 and TRBJ1-2 for the parts outside the CDR3, the full variable domain is ETGVTQSPTHLIKTRGQQVTLRCSSQSGHNTVSWYQQALGQGPQFIFQYYREEENGRGNFPPRFSGLQFPNYSSELNVNALELDDSALYLCASSPGAGSRSYGYTFGSGTRLTVV.

The rearrangement links TRBV6-2 or TRBV6-3 to TRBJ2-1; a possible D gene is TRBD2 (5 bases). Germline CDR1 reads MNHEY; CDR2 reads SVGEGT. V shed 4 bases and J shed 5 bases, with 15 bases lying between them. The CDR3 is 15 residues long. CDR3 in amino acids: CASSLLAGGDNEQFF. For the CDR3, the DNA is TGTGCCAGCAGTTTACTCGCGGGTGGGGACAATGAGCAGTTCTTC.

The chain carries TRBV5-6 and TRBJ1-1, with D unresolved. The ends were cut back, 3 bases at V and 5 bases at J, with 14 bases in the middle. Germline V CDR1 and CDR2: SGHDT, YYEEEE. This CDR3 region has 14 residues. Here the CDR3 reads CASSSGSGNTEAFF. DNA of the CDR3: TGTGCCAGCAGCTCCGGCTCGGGGAATACTGAAGCTTTCTTT.

The chain carries TRBV7-3 and TRBJ1-1, with D possibly TRBD1 on 6 matching bases. Germline V gives CDR1 SGHTA, CDR2 FQGTGA. This CDR3 spans 13 amino acids. V gave up 5 bases and J gave up 3 bases, with 10 bases separating them. The CDR3 region is CASSPRTDTEAFF. The DNA of the CDR3 is TGTGCCAGCAGCCCCCGGACAGACACTGAAGCTTTCTTT.

The gene calls are TRBV6-5 and TRBJ2-7; 7 bases fit TRBD1. CDR3 size: 13 residues. V dropped 6 bases and J dropped 3; count of bases not matched to a gene: 5. The germline V gene has CDR1 MNHEY and CDR2 SVGAGI. CDR3 sequence: CASSRDSNYEQYF. The CDR3 DNA follows: TGTGCCAGCAGCCGGGACAGCAACTACGAGCAGTACTTC.

The sample holds a few counts of this clone. This chain links TRBV10-1 with TRBJ2-1; D possibly corresponds to TRBD1 (6 bases). This CDR3 is 15 amino acids long. Deletions cut 0 bases from V and 5 bases from J, with 11 bases between. Per germline, CDR1 WNHNN and CDR2 SYGVQD (reference sequence). The CDR3 loop is CASSESGTSHNEQFF. CDR3 in DNA: TGCGCCAGCAGTGAGTCTGGGACAAGCCACAATGAGCAGTTCTTC.

This chain joins TRBV7-8 and TRBJ2-3; 7 bases match TRBD2. This CDR3 spans 15 amino acids. The germline V gene has CDR1 SGHVS and CDR2 FQNEAQ. V was clipped by 5 bases and J by 0 bases; unmatched bases: 5. CDR3 protein: CASSPLSGSTDTQYF. CDR3 in DNA: TGTGCCAGCAGCCCTCTTAGCGGGAGCACAGATACGCAGTATTTT. Looking up the rest from reference TRBV7-8 and TRBJ2-3 gives the full variable domain: GAGVSQSPRYKVAKRGQDVALRCDPISGHVSLFWYQQALGQGPEFLTYFQNEAQLDKSGLPSDRFFAERPEGSVSTLKIQRTQQEDSAVYLCASSPLSGSTDTQYFGPGTRLTVL.

J is TRBJ2-3 and V is TRBV7-9, with 10 bases matching TRBD2. The junction had 6 bases not matched to a gene; V was cut back by 4 bases and J by 2 bases. This CDR3 is 16 amino acids long. CDR1 SEHNR and CDR2 FQNEAQ come from the germline V gene (reference sequence). CDR3 DNA: TGTGCCAGCAGCTACGGACTAGCGGAATTCACAGATACGCAGTATTTT. This codes for CASSYGLAEFTDTQYF.

The chain recombines TRBV28 with TRBJ1-5, with TRBD1 matching 7 bases. The CDR3 is 15 amino acids. Per the germline V gene, CDR1 is MDHEN and CDR2 is SYDVKM. Trimming at V came to 11 bases and at J to 0 bases, leaving 10 bases not matched to a gene. The CDR3 loop reads CAAHAGTVSNQPQHF. In DNA form, the CDR3 reads TGTGCCGCACACGCCGGGACAGTTAGCAATCAGCCCCAGCATTTT.

J is TRBJ1-2 and V is TRBV12-3 or TRBV12-4; D might be TRBD1 (5 bases). The CDR3 extends over 12 amino acids. The ends were cut back, 5 bases at V and 7 bases at J, with 11 bases in the middle. This chain's CDR3 is CASSIWGVGYTF. In DNA, the CDR3 is TGTGCCAGCAGTATATGGGGGGTTGGCTACACCTTC.

The rearrangement links TRBV9 to TRBJ2-1; 8 nucleotides match TRBD2. V was clipped by 0 bases and J by 8 bases; unmatched bases: 7. Per germline, CDR1 SGDLS and CDR2 YYNGEE. The CDR3 is made up of 15 amino acids. The CDR3 protein is CASSVVPGGGYEQFF. The CDR3 DNA is TGTGCCAGCAGCGTAGTCCCGGGGGGGGGCTATGAGCAGTTCTTC.

The gene calls are TRBV12-3 or TRBV12-4 and TRBJ1-1; D gene unclear. Trimming pared 3 bases from V and 7 bases from J, leaving 9 bases between. The CDR3 spans 12 residues. The CDR3 protein is CASSFVRGEAFF. CDR3 coding DNA: TGTGCCAGCAGTTTCGTTCGAGGTGAAGCTTTCTTT.

The rearrangement uses TRBV28 and TRBJ1-5; 8 bases align to TRBD1. The CDR3 totals 14 residues. CDR1 and CDR2 (germline): MDHEN, SYDVKM. Losses at the gene ends were 8 bases for V and 4 bases for J; bases not matched to a gene: 7. CDR3 loop: CASWDWTGNQPQHF. In nucleotides, the CDR3 is TGTGCCAGCTGGGACTGGACAGGGAATCAGCCCCAGCATTTT.

V is TRBV11-2 and J is TRBJ2-7, with a possible D match to TRBD2 (6 bases). Germline lookup yields CDR1 SGHAT and CDR2 FQNNGV. Deletions cut 5 bases from V and 1 base from J, with 12 bases between. This CDR3 spans 14 amino acids. The CDR3 DNA follows: TGTGCCAGCAGCACCGGGACTGGTTCCTACGAGCAGTACTTC. Translated: CASSTGTGSYEQYF.

The chain uses TRBV10-3 and TRBJ1-3; D unclear. CDR3 size: 13 residues. V lost 10 bases to trimming and J lost 4 bases, with 14 bases between them. The germline gives CDR1 ENHRY, CDR2 SYGVKD. CDR3 loop: CATFRATGNTIYF. Written as DNA, the CDR3 is TGTGCCACCTTTAGAGCTACCGGAAACACCATATATTTT.

The chain employs TRBV6-4 and TRBJ1-2, with D perhaps TRBD1 (6 bases). Germline V gene sequence: CDR1 MRHNA, CDR2 SNTAGT. V gave up 3 bases and J gave up 7 bases, with 12 bases separating them. The CDR3 is 13 amino acids. The CDR3 here is CASSENRESGYTF. The CDR3 bases are TGTGCCAGCAGTGAGAACAGGGAGAGTGGCTACACCTTC.

The chain carries TRBV24-1 and TRBJ2-5, with 11 bases that match TRBD1. In germline, CDR1 is KGHDR, CDR2 SFDVKD. Germline trimming cut 5 bases from V and 5 bases from J; bases unmatched to any gene: 0. This CDR3 has 13 residues. CDR3 nucleotide sequence: TGTGCCACCAGTGGGACAGGGGGCGAGACCCAGTACTTC. This gives the protein CATSGTGGETQYF.

The rearrangement joins TRBV25-1 to TRBJ1-2; the match to TRBD1 covers 8 bases. The CDR3 spans 15 residues. Germline V gene lookup returns CDR1 MGHDK and CDR2 SYGVNS. After removal of 3 bases from V and 8 bases from J, the junction contained 11 bases not matched to a gene. The CDR3 DNA follows: TGTGCCAGCAGTGACCCCGAACAGGGGGTTGGGGGCTACACCTTC. Encoded protein: CASSDPEQGVGGYTF.